Listed here are 12 T cell receptor beta chains from one sample, sequenced in a study of blood T cell repertoires in COVID-19. TCRdb's table, derived via immunoSEQ multiplex PCR, lists solely in-frame clones and lacks some. The sample comprises 15,000 to 20,000 clones, more than 65% of which are singletons, and around 24% rests with the top ten. Sequences were obtained from peripheral blood. The receptors stem from a woman in her 70s with active COVID-19.

This clone was recorded once. This chain uses TRBV5-1 with TRBJ2-5, with D perhaps matching TRBD2 (7 bases). V was clipped by 4 bases and J by 5 bases, with 15 bases between them. The CDR3 consists of 14 residues. Germline CDR1 reads SGHRS; CDR2 reads YFSETQ. The CDR3 DNA sequence: TGCGCCAGCAGCCAGGAGCCGGGGGGCGAGACCCAGTACTTC. The encoded protein is CASSQEPGGETQYF.

The rearrangement uses TRBV3-1 (or the pseudogene TRBV3-2) and TRBJ2-3; 12 positions agree with TRBD2. Germline V gene data show CDR1 as LGHDT and CDR2 as YNNKEL (reference sequence). This CDR3 comprises 16 residues. V shed 6 bases and J 4 bases; nucleotides not matched to a gene: 8. CDR3 region: CASSLMTSGRADTQYF. The CDR3 coding sequence is TGTGCCAGCAGTCTAATGACTAGCGGGAGAGCAGATACGCAGTATTTT.

CDR3 in DNA: TGTGCCAGCAGCTTGTACGGAGGGCCCCAGCCCCAGCATTTT. Translated: CASSLYGGPQPQHF. The chain joins TRBV5-8 to TRBJ1-5; no definite D call. The CDR3 runs to 14 residues. V lost 1 base to trimming and J lost 7 bases, with 12 bases between them. Germline V CDR1 and CDR2: SGHTS, YDEGEE.

By proportion, this clone is medium-sized. The gene calls are TRBV6-5 and TRBJ2-7; 13 positions match TRBD2. Germline-derived CDR1 and CDR2 are MNHEY and SVGAGI. The CDR3 is made up of 14 amino acids. V lost 8 bases to trimming and J lost 3 bases; unmatched junction nucleotides: 4. CDR3 bases: TGTGCCAGCGGACTAGCGGGAGACTACTACGAGCAGTACTTC. This sequence encodes CASGLAGDYYEQYF.

V is TRBV7-2 and J is TRBJ2-6, with D tentatively TRBD1 (5 bases). CDR3 length: 19 residues. Trimming stripped 5 bases from V and 2 bases from J, with 22 bases between. The germline V gene has CDR1 SGHTA and CDR2 FQGNSA. The CDR3 region is CASSKDPHRNSPGANVLTF. CDR3 nucleotide sequence: TGTGCCAGCAGCAAAGACCCACACAGGAACTCCCCTGGGGCCAACGTCCTGACTTTC.

The chain uses TRBV11-1 and TRBJ2-1; TRBD2 agrees at 7 bases. The V and J ends lost 1 base and 13 bases, in that order; junction bases with no gene match: 13. The CDR3 is 15 amino acids. From germline, CDR1 is SGHAT and CDR2 FQDESV (reference sequence). The CDR3 loop is CASSLERYTWEGQFF. CDR3 in DNA: TGTGCCAGCAGCTTAGAACGATACACGTGGGAGGGACAGTTCTTC.

The chain recombines TRBV7-2 with TRBJ2-1; D gene uncertain. The CDR3 is 15 amino acids. Germline CDR1 reads SGHTA; CDR2 reads FQGNSA. Trimming stripped 1 base from V and 9 bases from J, with 16 bases between. The CDR3 nucleotides are TGTGCCAGCAGCTTAGTGCCCGCGGCTGGTGCTGAGCAGTTCTTC. Protein product: CASSLVPAAGAEQFF.

The V and J genes are TRBV11-2 and TRBJ2-7; 7 positions match TRBD2. The CDR3 length is 14 residues. Germline V CDR1 and CDR2: SGHAT, FQNNGV. Unmatched junction bases numbered 3, after V lost 4 bases and J lost 0 bases. The CDR3 sequence is CASSSGTNSYEQYF. CDR3 DNA: TGTGCCAGCAGCTCCGGGACTAACTCCTACGAGCAGTACTTC.

The V gene is TRBV28, the J gene TRBJ2-4; D perhaps matches TRBD1 (6 bases). The CDR3 consists of 15 residues. Trimming removed 6 bases from V and 3 bases from J, with 15 bases in between. The germline V gene encodes CDR1 MDHEN and CDR2 SYDVKM. CDR3 nucleotide sequence: TGTGCCAGCAGAATTAGGGGGTTGGGCAAAAACATTCAGTACTTC. As protein: CASRIRGLGKNIQYF.

The DNA of the CDR3 is TGTGCCAGCAGTTTATCCGGGTTAGGATCCTACGAGCAGTACTTC. The encoded protein is CASSLSGLGSYEQYF. J is TRBJ2-7 and V is TRBV27; D gene uncertain. The CDR3 loop spans 15 amino acids. The germline CDR1 and CDR2 sequences are MNHEY and SMNVEV (reference sequence). Trimming pared 0 bases from V and 1 base from J, leaving 10 bases between.

The chain joins TRBV28 to TRBJ1-5; D ambiguous. From germline, CDR1 is MDHEN and CDR2 SYDVKM. The germline V and J ends were trimmed by 2 bases and 3 bases, with 8 bases remaining between them. CDR3 length: 14 amino acids. CDR3 protein: CASSLGGDNQPQHF. DNA for the CDR3: TGTGCCAGCAGTTTAGGCGGGGACAATCAGCCCCAGCATTTT.

This clone was picked up a small number of times. The rearrangement joins TRBV12-3 or TRBV12-4 to TRBJ2-5; D may be TRBD2 (5 bases). Trimming pared 3 bases from V and 6 bases from J, leaving 11 bases between. This CDR3 contains 13 residues. CDR3 DNA sequence: TGTGCCAGCAGTTTGATAGGAGGAAAGACCCAGTACTTC. This codes for CASSLIGGKTQYF.